These 32 T cell receptor beta chains originate from one sample sequenced in a study of blood T cell repertoires in COVID-19 (dated by TCRdb to the early 2020s). Libraries were constructed by the immunoSEQ multiplex PCR assay. TCRdb limited this immuneACCESS table to in-frame rearrangements with V and J called. A share of clones is missing; checked studies link under half to unresolved V genes, and the rest is unexplained. Recorded for this sample are around 130,000 clones; around 87% of them occurred a single time. The top ten clonotypes cover more than 2% of the sample. The sequencing input was peripheral blood. The receptors stem from a woman between 45 and 65 years old with acute or convalescent COVID-19.

V and J are TRBV5-3 and TRBJ2-7; D may be TRBD1 (5 bases). TRBV5-3 is noted as an ORF with a role that remains uncertain. CDR3 length: 13 residues. The germline V and J ends were trimmed by 0 bases and 4 bases, with 8 bases remaining between them. CDR3 nucleotide sequence: TGTGCCAGAAGCTTGGAAGGGGTATACGAGCAGTACTTC. Translated, it gives CARSLEGVYEQYF.

V gene TRBV29-1 combines with J gene TRBJ1-2, with 9 bases that match TRBD1. This CDR3 contains 14 residues. After removal of 7 bases from V and 2 bases from J, the junction contained 8 bases not matched to a gene. The germline V gene encodes CDR1 SQVTM and CDR2 ANQGSEA. CDR3 in DNA: TGCAGCGCCCTGGGGACAGGGCTAAACTATGGCTACACCTTC. This encodes CSALGTGLNYGYTF.

The chain employs TRBV4-3 and TRBJ1-2; TRBD1 aligns across 10 bases. CDR1 is LGHNA and CDR2 is YSLEER in the germline V gene. After removal of 5 bases from V and 4 bases from J, the junction contained 4 bases not matched to a gene. The CDR3 covers 14 residues. The CDR3 region is CASSGTGVGYGYTF. CDR3 DNA sequence: TGCGCCAGCAGCGGGACAGGGGTTGGCTATGGCTACACCTTC.

The chain uses TRBV4-3 and TRBJ2-7; 15 bases are a match to TRBD2. Germline V gene sequence: CDR1 LGHNA, CDR2 YSLEER. The CDR3 has 18 residues. V lost 1 base to trimming and J lost 0 bases; unmatched junction nucleotides: 4. The CDR3 is CASSQGGLAGGGSYEQYF. DNA of the CDR3: TGCGCCAGCAGCCAAGGGGGACTAGCGGGAGGAGGCTCCTACGAGCAGTACTTC.

The genes are TRBV5-1 and TRBJ1-1, with 7 bases that match TRBD1. CDR3 length: 14 amino acids. Germline trimming cut 6 bases from V and 0 bases from J; bases unmatched to any gene: 5. The germline CDR1 and CDR2 sequences are SGHRS and YFSETQ. This CDR3 is CASNNRGVNTEAFF. The DNA of the CDR3 is TGCGCCAGCAACAACAGGGGAGTGAACACTGAAGCTTTCTTT.

The chain uses TRBV25-1 and TRBJ2-7; the D gene is possibly TRBD1 (6 bases). The V gene lost 2 bases and the J gene lost 2 bases, with 10 bases spanning the gap. Germline V CDR1 and CDR2: MGHDK, SYGVNS. The CDR3 is made up of 14 amino acids. The CDR3 sequence is CASSEHREPYEQYF. The CDR3 DNA follows: TGTGCCAGCAGTGAACACAGGGAGCCCTACGAGCAGTACTTC.

CDR3 region: CATRGGRDAFF. The DNA of the CDR3 is TGTGCCACGCGGGGGGGCCGAGATGCTTTCTTT. This chain connects TRBV15 to TRBJ1-1, with D possibly matching TRBD1 (6 bases). The V and J ends lost 9 bases and 11 bases respectively, with 16 bases between them. CDR3 length: 11 amino acids. Germline CDR1 is LNHNV and CDR2 is YYDKDF (reference sequence).

The chain combines TRBV6-6 with TRBJ1-5; TRBD1 might be the D (6 bases). Germline lookup yields CDR1 MNHNY and CDR2 SVGAGI (reference sequence). The CDR3 runs 14 residues. Trimming pared 10 bases from V and 0 bases from J, leaving 13 bases between. The CDR3 nucleotides read TGTGCCACCTGGACAGCATATAGCAATCAGCCCCAGCATTTT. It encodes CATWTAYSNQPQHF.

The V call is TRBV18, the J call TRBJ1-5; D is unresolved. The CDR3 contains 13 residues. Germline loops: CDR1 KGHSH, CDR2 LQKENI. Between the trimmed V and J ends, which lost 8 bases and 5 bases, there was a span of 13 bases. The CDR3 DNA is TGTGCCAGCGCGAGAGGGCAATATCAGCCCCAGCATTTT. This sequence encodes CASARGQYQPQHF.

The chain couples TRBV5-4 to TRBJ2-7, with a possible D match to TRBD2 (5 bases). Germline assignment: CDR1 SGHNT and CDR2 YYREEE (reference sequence). Trimming took 4 bases from V and 5 from J, leaving 19 bases between them. This CDR3 is built from 15 residues. The CDR3 protein is CASSPRGVGDDEQYF. The CDR3 DNA sequence: TGTGCCAGCAGCCCTCGGGGAGTGGGAGACGACGAGCAGTACTTC.

The V and J genes are TRBV27 and TRBJ2-1, with D possibly TRBD1 on 6 matching bases. Trimming stripped 1 base from V and 1 base from J, with 14 bases between. CDR1 and CDR2 from the germline V gene are MNHEY and SMNVEV (reference sequence). This CDR3 has 17 amino acids. In DNA, the CDR3 is TGTGCCAGCAGTTTATATCTCCTAGGGGGATCCTACAATGAGCAGTTCTTC. This sequence encodes CASSLYLLGGSYNEQFF.

The chain recombines TRBV6-5 with TRBJ2-1, with 11 positions matching TRBD2. The germline V gene encodes CDR1 MNHEY and CDR2 SVGAGI. The CDR3 covers 13 residues. With V trimmed by 6 bases and J by 6 bases, 1 base remained unmatched. Here the CDR3 reads CASSGTSGNEQFF. As DNA, the CDR3 is TGTGCCAGCAGCGGGACTAGCGGCAATGAGCAGTTCTTC.

This chain connects TRBV6-2 or TRBV6-3 to TRBJ1-1, with 8 bases that match TRBD1. The CDR3 has 17 amino acids. V lost 4 bases, J lost 1 base, and 11 bases stayed unmatched. From germline, CDR1 is MNHEY and CDR2 SVGEGT. The CDR3 loop is CASSSRQGAGGNTEAFF. The CDR3 DNA sequence: TGTGCCAGCAGTTCTCGTCAGGGGGCAGGAGGGAACACTGAAGCTTTCTTT.

This clone was detected a few times. Here the CDR3 DNA reads TGTGCCAGCAGCCAAGATGCAGGGATAAGCAATCAGCCCCAGCATTTT. This codes for CASSQDAGISNQPQHF. The V gene is TRBV3-1 (or the pseudogene TRBV3-2), the J gene TRBJ1-5, with D possibly matching TRBD1 (5 bases). The V end lost 0 bases, the J end lost 1 base, and 10 bases lay between the germline ends. Germline assignment: CDR1 LGHDT and CDR2 YNNKEL (reference sequence). The CDR3 covers 16 residues.

V usage is TRBV2 and J usage is TRBJ2-5, with TRBD2 identical over 10 bases. Trimming at V came to 4 bases and at J to 4 bases, leaving 6 bases not matched to a gene. Germline-derived CDR1 and CDR2 are SNHLY and FYNNEI. This CDR3 has 15 amino acids. The chain's CDR3 is CASSGAGGRGETQYF. Written as DNA, the CDR3 is TGTGCCAGCAGTGGAGCGGGAGGGCGGGGAGAGACCCAGTACTTC.

The chain is built from TRBV27 and TRBJ2-2; D not certain. CDR1 is MNHEY, CDR2 SMNVEV, per germline (reference sequence). V gave up 3 bases and J gave up 2 bases, with 4 bases separating them. CDR3 length: 13 residues. CDR3 sequence: CASSFPNTGELFF. The CDR3 DNA reads TGTGCCAGCAGTTTCCCAAACACCGGGGAGCTGTTTTTT.

The J gene is TRBJ2-3, the V gene TRBV7-2; 11 bases match TRBD2. Germline CDR1 and CDR2: SGHTA and FQGNSA. This CDR3 has 15 residues. The V gene end was trimmed by 5 bases and the J gene end by 2 bases; junction bases not matched to a gene: 3. CDR3 in DNA: TGTGCCAGCAGCCAGACTAGCGGGACCACAGATACGCAGTATTTT. Translation: CASSQTSGTTDTQYF.

This rearrangement joins TRBV7-2 to TRBJ1-1, with 7 positions matching TRBD1. CDR1 and CDR2 (germline): SGHTA, FQGNSA. CDR3 length: 13 residues. V was pared by 5 bases and J by 12 bases, with 12 bases of the junction left unmatched. The CDR3 region is CASSQPGQQVPFF. CDR3 DNA: TGTGCCAGCAGCCAACCGGGACAGCAGGTTCCTTTCTTT.

The chain uses TRBV30 and TRBJ1-4; D ambiguous. Germline CDR1 is GTSNPN and CDR2 is SVGIG (reference sequence). CDR3 length: 13 residues. This CDR3 is CPLSEAENEKLFF. CDR3 in DNA: TGTCCCTTATCCGAGGCAGAGAATGAAAAACTGTTTTTT. Complete variable domain (other parts from reference TRBV30 and TRBJ1-4): SQTIHQWPATLVQPVGSPLSLECTVEGTSNPNLYWYRQAAGRGLQLLFYSVGIGQISSEVPQNLSASRPQDRQFILSSKKLLLSDSGFYLCPLSEAENEKLFFGSGTQLSVL.

This sequence joins TRBV14 and TRBJ1-2; maybe TRBD1 (5 bases). Germline values: CDR1 SGHDN, CDR2 FVKESK. The CDR3 contains 14 residues. The germline V and J ends were trimmed by 5 bases and 6 bases, with 16 bases remaining between them. CDR3 DNA: TGTGCCAGCAGCTCCCGGACAATTTCAAATGGCTACACCTTC. Its protein product is CASSSRTISNGYTF.

This rearrangement joins TRBV18 to TRBJ2-2; 11 bases are shared with TRBD2. J lost 5 bases, V lost 3 bases, and 8 bases had no gene match. The CDR3 covers 17 residues. CDR1 and CDR2 from the germline V gene are KGHSH and LQKENI. Written as DNA, the CDR3 is TGTGCCAGCTCACCCGGGACTAGCGGCGTCGCGACCGGGGAGCTGTTTTTT. The encoded protein is CASSPGTSGVATGELFF.

The rearrangement links TRBV18 to TRBJ2-7; D is uncertain. This CDR3 contains 17 residues. Germline CDR1 and CDR2: KGHSH and LQKENI. With 3 bases removed from V and 2 bases from J, the gap between germline ends came to 20 bases. The CDR3 sequence is CASSPPQAPRRTYEQYF. The CDR3 DNA is TGTGCCAGCTCACCCCCCCAAGCCCCAAGAAGAACCTACGAGCAGTACTTC.

The gene calls are TRBV4-3 and TRBJ2-7, with D hard to call. V was trimmed by 0 bases and J by 4 bases, leaving 7 bases between them. Germline lookup yields CDR1 LGHNA and CDR2 YSLEER. The CDR3 length is 13 residues. The DNA for the CDR3 is TGCGCCAGCAGCCAAGATGCGGAGTACGAGCAGTACTTC. Its translation: CASSQDAEYEQYF.

CDR3 sequence (DNA): TGTGCCAGCAGCTCACAGGGGGGGATCACCTACAATGAGCAGTTCTTC. It translates to CASSSQGGITYNEQFF. The chain joins TRBV7-9 to TRBJ2-1; D perhaps matches TRBD1 (8 bases). The CDR3 consists of 16 residues. The germline CDR1 and CDR2 sequences are SEHNR and FQNEAQ (reference sequence). With 4 bases removed from V and 2 bases from J, the gap between germline ends came to 15 bases.

This chain uses TRBV11-2 with TRBJ2-4; D perhaps matches TRBD1 (5 bases). The V end was cut by 1 base, the J end by 1 base, with 8 bases between. Germline V CDR1 and CDR2: SGHAT, FQNNGV. The CDR3 has 15 residues. The CDR3 DNA reads as TGTGCCAGCAGCTTAGGTCCAGGGGCCAAAAACATTCAGTACTTC. Translated: CASSLGPGAKNIQYF.

V usage is TRBV19 and J usage is TRBJ1-1, with D possibly being TRBD1 (6 bases). This CDR3 is 14 amino acids long. V lost 5 bases and J 2 bases, leaving 12 bases between the germline ends. CDR1 and CDR2 (germline): LNHDA, SQIVND (reference sequence). CDR3 bases: TGTGCCAGTAGTGCCCGGGGGGCCAACACTGAAGCTTTCTTT. This gives the protein CASSARGANTEAFF.

In its sample, this clone was seen once. This chain joins TRBV7-3 and TRBJ1-1; no clear D. CDR1 and CDR2 (germline): SGHTA, FQGTGA. V was shortened by 8 bases and J by 1 base, with 8 bases between the two germline ends. This CDR3 is 12 amino acids long. The CDR3 bases are TGTGCCAGCTCCGAACAGAACACTGAAGCTTTCTTT. This sequence encodes CASSEQNTEAFF.

This rearrangement joins TRBV18 to TRBJ1-1; no clear D gene. This CDR3 contains 12 residues. CDR1 is KGHSH and CDR2 is LQKENI in the germline V gene. The V end was cut by 6 bases, the J end by 6 bases, with 11 bases between. DNA of the CDR3: TGTGCCAGCTCGCCTAATACCGCTGAAGCTTTCTTT. Residues: CASSPNTAEAFF.

This rearrangement joins TRBV11-2 to TRBJ1-2, with D hard to call. The CDR3 is 14 amino acids. With 6 bases removed from V and 0 bases from J, the gap between germline ends came to 11 bases. The germline gives CDR1 SGHAT, CDR2 FQNNGV. The CDR3 loop reads CASSRSDTNYGYTF. CDR3 sequence (DNA): TGTGCCAGCAGTAGGAGCGATACTAACTATGGCTACACCTTC. Combining the CDR3 with reference TRBV11-2 and TRBJ1-2 gives the whole variable domain EAGVAQSPRYKIIEKRQSVAFWCNPISGHATLYWYQQILGQGPKLLIQFQNNGVVDDSQLPKDRFSAERLKGVDSTLKIQPAKLEDSAVYLCASSRSDTNYGYTFGSGTRLTVV.

This clone appeared a single time. This chain uses TRBV11-2 with TRBJ2-3, with 13 bases fitting TRBD2. The CDR3 contains 16 residues. V lost 1 base to trimming and J lost 7 bases; unmatched junction nucleotides: 5. From germline, CDR1 is SGHAT and CDR2 FQNNGV. The CDR3 loop is CASSLGLAGGSYTQYF. The CDR3 nucleotides read TGTGCCAGCAGCTTAGGACTAGCGGGAGGATCATATACGCAGTATTTT. The complete variable domain, with remaining parts taken from reference TRBV11-2 and TRBJ2-3, reads EAGVAQSPRYKIIEKRQSVAFWCNPISGHATLYWYQQILGQGPKLLIQFQNNGVVDDSQLPKDRFSAERLKGVDSTLKIQPAKLEDSAVYLCASSLGLAGGSYTQYFGPGTRLTVL.

The chain carries TRBV5-5 and TRBJ2-7; D might be TRBD1 (6 bases). There are 15 residues in the CDR3. V was cut by 0 bases and J by 7 bases, with 17 bases left in between. Looked up from germline, CDR1 is SGHKS and CDR2 is YYEKEE (reference sequence). CDR3 residues: CASSLDPRTAGEQYF. The CDR3 DNA sequence: TGTGCCAGCAGCTTGGACCCAAGGACAGCCGGGGAGCAGTACTTC.

V usage is TRBV24-1 and J usage is TRBJ2-5, with 7 bases lining up with TRBD2. The CDR3 runs 15 residues. CDR1 KGHDR and CDR2 SFDVKD come from the germline V gene. V trimming: 3 bases; J trimming: 1 base; junction bases outside the gene matches: 4. CDR3 nucleotides: TGTGCCACCAGTGATCTTGCTAGCGGCCAAGAGACCCAGTACTTC. It yields the protein CATSDLASGQETQYF.